This TCR beta chain appears in the sequencing data of a study of human T cells and chemical hapten exposure. Study conclusions and caveats: The formation of large CDR3 similarity clusters by expanded TCRs significantly exceeded that of controls.

The sample's time point: pre-sensitization, week 0. Treatment described: therapeutic diphenylcyclopropenone sensitization with weekly scalp DPC. MiXCR, applied by TCRdb to the RACE reads, yields one record per CDR3 protein. Of around 120,000 distinct CDR3 sequences listed, approximately 13% were seen once; the top ten hold around 3%. The V end was cut by 6 bases, the J end by 0 bases, with 17 bases between. CDR3 length: 17 residues. Germline CDR1 is SNHLY and CDR2 is FYNNEI. This clonotype was observed a handful of times. What it binds is not known. This rearrangement joins TRBV2 to TRBJ2-2, with unresolved D. Here the sequenced sample was whole blood, taken in connection with sensitization to the hapten diphenylcyclopropenone (DPC). This clonotype originated in a woman under 30 with alopecia areata. Some clones in this sample may be carry-over from other donors' samples. The CDR3 loop is CASSRSVEESNTGELFF. The CDR3 DNA sequence: TGTGCCAGCAGCCGAAGTGTTGAAGAATCGAACACCGGGGAGCTGTTTTTT. The full variable domain, rest sourced from reference TRBV2 and TRBJ2-2, is EPEVTQTPSHQVTQMGQEVILRCVPISNHLYFYWYRQILGQKVEFLVSFYNNEISEKSEIFDDQFSVERPDGSNFTLKIRSTKLEDSAMYFCASSRSVEESNTGELFFGEGSRLTVL.